This T cell receptor (beta chain) emerged from a study of blood T cell repertoires in COVID-19. CDR1 is KGHDR and CDR2 is SFDVKD in the germline V gene. The CDR3 is 14 residues long. Trimming shortened V by 4 bases and J by 7 bases, and 13 bases separated the two germline ends. Profiling relied on immunoSEQ multiplex PCR, and the TCRdb table lists in-frame clones only, not all of them. The sample has 300,000 to 450,000 clones, around 85% seen once. The sequence was collected from a young woman with acute or convalescent COVID-19. Source material: peripheral blood. V and J are TRBV24-1 and TRBJ1-5; a possible D gene is TRBD1 (6 bases). The CDR3 nucleotides are TGTGCCACCAGTGAGTCAGGGGCCGGGCAGCCCCAGCATTTT. Translating it yields CATSESGAGQPQHF.